These 9 T cell receptor beta chains were all obtained from the same sample, sequenced in a study of blood T cells in healthy people across ages. For the second PCR, which ran for 7 to 11 cycles, a sample-barcoded 5' primer and a J-beta primer mix were used. From the 5' RACE reads, TCRdb called clonotypes with MiXCR, one entry per CDR3 protein. In the table there are some 710,000 distinct CDR3 sequences, over 20% of which are singletons. Sequences were obtained from blood. The receptors shown here come from a man aged 70-80 years in good health.

This clonotype occurred a few times. The chain carries TRBV6-5 and TRBJ2-1; the match to TRBD2 covers 8 bases. This CDR3 has 16 residues. Germline CDR1 reads MNHEY; CDR2 reads SVGAGI. J was trimmed by 10 bases and V by 4 bases; bases with no gene match: 15. CDR3 bases: TGTGCCAGCAGTTCGTGGGGAGCGGGAGTGGCGGAAGAGCAGTTCTTC. It is translated as CASSSWGAGVAEEQFF.

This rearrangement joins TRBV3-1 to TRBJ2-5; 9 bases are a match to TRBD2. Losses at the gene ends were 2 bases for V and 5 bases for J; bases not matched to a gene: 6. The CDR3 spans 15 residues. Germline CDR1 reads LGHDT; CDR2 reads YNNKEL (reference sequence). CDR3: CASSQKRGVRETQYF. CDR3 sequence (DNA): TGTGCCAGCAGCCAAAAGCGGGGGGTTAGGGAGACCCAGTACTTC.

The gene calls are TRBV19 and TRBJ2-6; D is unclear. From germline, CDR1 is LNHDA and CDR2 SQIVND (reference sequence). V was trimmed by 6 bases and J by 4 bases, leaving 10 bases between them. CDR3 length: 14 residues. This chain's CDR3 is CASRFPRGANVLTF. In nucleotides, the CDR3 is TGTGCCAGTAGATTTCCTAGGGGGGCCAACGTCCTGACTTTC.

The CDR3 sequence is CASRVTGSYNEQFF. DNA for the CDR3: TGTGCCAGCAGGGTGACGGGCTCCTACAATGAGCAGTTCTTC. V is TRBV12-3 or TRBV12-4 and J is TRBJ2-1; D is unclear. V was clipped by 6 bases and J by 0 bases, with 9 bases between them. This CDR3 contains 14 residues.

The V and J genes are TRBV11-2 and TRBJ2-2; D possibly matches TRBD1 or TRBD2 (6 bases each). From germline, CDR1 is SGHAT and CDR2 FQNNGV. The length of the CDR3 is 15 residues. The germline V and J ends were trimmed by 7 bases and 2 bases, with 14 bases remaining between them. The CDR3 loop is CASTPGGQNTGELFF. DNA of the CDR3: TGTGCCAGCACCCCCGGGGGACAAAACACCGGGGAGCTGTTTTTT. Together with reference TRBV11-2 and TRBJ2-2, the CDR3 gives the full variable domain: EAGVAQSPRYKIIEKRQSVAFWCNPISGHATLYWYQQILGQGPKLLIQFQNNGVVDDSQLPKDRFSAERLKGVDSTLKIQPAKLEDSAVYLCASTPGGQNTGELFFGEGSRLTVL.

This clonotype showed up just a few times. V usage is TRBV12-3 or TRBV12-4 and J usage is TRBJ1-5; 9 bases line up with TRBD1. The CDR3 covers 14 residues. V lost 6 bases to trimming and J lost 3 bases; unmatched junction nucleotides: 3. DNA of the CDR3: TGTGCCAGCAGAAGGACAGGGGACAATCAGCCCCAGCATTTT. Translation gives CASRRTGDNQPQHF.

The table lists this clonotype with a few counts. The V call is TRBV5-8, the J call TRBJ2-7; the D call may be TRBD1 or TRBD2 (6 bases each). Near its end, the DNA agrees better with TRBJ2-1, so the J call may be wrong. The CDR3 spans 15 residues. Germline V lookup: CDR1 SGHTS, CDR2 YDEGEE. The CDR3 DNA is TGTGCCAGCAGCGTCGGGGGCGTAGGGCACAATGAGCAGTTCTTC. This sequence encodes CASSVGGVGHNEQFF.

This rearrangement joins TRBV4-1 to TRBJ2-1; either TRBD1 or TRBD2 may supply D (5 bases each). The CDR3 covers 11 residues. V was clipped by 1 base and J by 12 bases, with 7 bases between them. CDR1 and CDR2 from the germline V gene are MGHRA and YSYEKL. The CDR3 here is CASSQAGPQFF. The CDR3 region has the DNA TGCGCCAGCAGCCAAGCGGGGCCGCAGTTCTTC.

The rearrangement joins TRBV24-1 to TRBJ1-5; 8 nucleotides align to TRBD1. V dropped 2 bases and J dropped 3; count of bases not matched to a gene: 8. CDR3 length: 17 residues. From germline, CDR1 is KGHDR and CDR2 SFDVKD. In DNA, the CDR3 is TGTGCCACCAGTGATTCGGACAGGGCAGGCTTCAATCAGCCCCAGCATTTT. Its protein product is CATSDSDRAGFNQPQHF.